These 30 T cell receptor beta chains were all obtained from the same sample, sequenced in a study of cytomegalovirus exposure and HLA in healthy donors (dated by TCRdb to 2016 to 2017). Library prep was done by the immunoSEQ multiplex PCR assay. A mixture of 60 forward primers for TCR Vbeta segments and 13 reverse primers for TCR Jbeta segments was used in the multiplex PCR. TCRdb took this table from immuneACCESS and kept in-frame rearrangements with V and J called. Such tables lack part of the clones; where checked against another copy, unresolved V genes explain under half of the gap, and the rest is unexplained. Recorded for this sample are 120,000 or so clones; around 84% of them occurred a single time. In total, the top ten clones hold under 2% of the sample. Sequencing was performed on PBMCs. Every receptor here comes from a man aged 18 to 35 in good health and CMV-seronegative.

J is TRBJ1-1 and V is TRBV19; no clear D gene. The CDR3 is 15 amino acids. CDR1 and CDR2 (germline): LNHDA, SQIVND (reference sequence). Trimming cost V 3 bases and J 4 bases, with 15 bases left between them. The chain's CDR3 is CASSITHPGTTEAFF. The CDR3, as DNA: TGTGCCAGTAGTATTACCCATCCGGGTACCACTGAAGCTTTCTTT.

CDR3 amino acids: CASSYTGKTEAFF. In nucleotides, the CDR3 is TGTGCCAGCAGTTACACAGGGAAGACTGAAGCTTTCTTT. The chain is built from TRBV6-5 and TRBJ1-1, with a possible D match to TRBD1 (6 bases). CDR1 and CDR2 (germline): MNHEY, SVGAGI. Trimming left V 2 bases short and J 5 bases short, with 9 bases between. The CDR3 totals 13 residues.

The rearrangement uses TRBV4-1 and TRBJ2-1; D not resolved. The CDR3 covers 13 residues. The germline gives CDR1 MGHRA, CDR2 YSYEKL. Trimming stripped 0 bases from V and 4 bases from J, with 4 bases between. CDR3 sequence (DNA): TGCGCCAGCAGCCAAGAACAGTACAATGAGCAGTTCTTC. Its protein is CASSQEQYNEQFF.

In this sample, this clone turned up once. J is TRBJ1-1 and V is TRBV6-5; D not resolved. Germline CDR1 MNHEY, CDR2 SVGAGI. V lost 2 bases and J lost 4, with 8 bases in between. This CDR3 has 13 residues. The CDR3 DNA follows: TGTGCCAGCAGTTACCTTACTGGCACTGAAGCTTTCTTT. Amino acid sequence: CASSYLTGTEAFF.

The chain has TRBV29-1 and TRBJ1-2, with TRBD1 as a possible D gene (5 bases). Germline CDR1 reads SQVTM; CDR2 reads ANQGSEA. V lost 6 bases and J lost 2, with 7 bases in between. The CDR3 runs 11 residues. CDR3 amino acids: CSVTENYGYTF. CDR3 in DNA: TGCAGCGTGACAGAGAACTATGGCTACACCTTC.

The rearrangement links TRBV7-9 to TRBJ2-2; TRBD2 is a possible D gene (5 bases). The ends were cut back, 5 bases at V and 3 bases at J, with 13 bases in the middle. This CDR3 region has 15 residues. The germline V gene encodes CDR1 SEHNR and CDR2 FQNEAQ (reference sequence). The CDR3 nucleotides read TGTGCCAGCAGCCCGGGATCCCTGGACACCGGGGAGCTGTTTTTT. Translation gives CASSPGSLDTGELFF. The whole variable domain, filled in from reference TRBV7-9 and TRBJ2-2, reads DTGVSQNPRHKITKRGQNVTFRCDPISEHNRLYWYRQTLGQGPEFLTYFQNEAQLEKSRLLSDRFSAERPKGSFSTLEIQRTEQGDSAMYLCASSPGSLDTGELFFGEGSRLTVL.

V is TRBV18 and J is TRBJ2-7, with TRBD2 matching 9 bases. Germline-derived CDR1 and CDR2 are KGHSH and LQKENI. This CDR3 contains 15 residues. J lost 2 bases, V lost 3 bases, and 5 bases had no gene match. The CDR3 sequence: CASSPGAGGTYEQYF. DNA for the CDR3: TGTGCCAGCTCACCTGGAGCGGGGGGCACCTACGAGCAGTACTTC.

This chain connects TRBV9 to TRBJ1-1; the D gene is possibly TRBD1 (6 bases). This CDR3 region has 15 residues. CDR1 is SGDLS, CDR2 YYNGEE, per germline. Trimming left V 0 bases short and J 5 bases short, with 14 bases between. The CDR3 coding sequence is TGTGCCAGCAGCGTAGGATGGGGGCCAGGAACTGAAGCTTTCTTT. Amino acids: CASSVGWGPGTEAFF. Combining the CDR3 with reference TRBV9 and TRBJ1-1 gives the whole variable domain DSGVTQTPKHLITATGQRVTLRCSPRSGDLSVYWYQQSLDQGLQFLIQYYNGEERAKGNILERFSAQQFPDLHSELNLSSLELGDSALYFCASSVGWGPGTEAFFGQGTRLTVV.

The V call is TRBV18, the J call TRBJ1-1; 9 bases agree with TRBD1. Germline trimming cut 3 bases from V and 1 base from J; bases unmatched to any gene: 3. In germline, CDR1 is KGHSH, CDR2 LQKENI. The length of the CDR3 is 15 residues. The chain's CDR3 is CASSPQQGANTEAFF. The CDR3 nucleotides read TGTGCCAGCTCACCGCAACAGGGGGCGAACACTGAAGCTTTCTTT. Full variable domain (missing parts from reference TRBV18 and TRBJ1-1): NAGVMQNPRHLVRRRGQEARLRCSPMKGHSHVYWYRQLPEEGLKFMVYLQKENIIDESGMPKERFSAEFPKEGPSILRIQQVVRGDSAAYFCASSPQQGANTEAFFGQGTRLTVV.

The rearrangement uses TRBV6-5 and TRBJ2-7, with 8 bases lining up with TRBD2. J gave up 5 bases and V 1 base, and 7 bases lay outside the gene matches. Germline V gene lookup returns CDR1 MNHEY and CDR2 SVGAGI. The CDR3 is 15 amino acids. CDR3 DNA: TGTGCCAGCAGTTACTTCGGGCTAGCGGGCCACGAGCAGTACTTC. Translating it yields CASSYFGLAGHEQYF.

V and J are TRBV4-3 and TRBJ2-7, with a tentative D call TRBD2 (6 bases). The CDR3 consists of 16 residues. Germline V CDR1 and CDR2: LGHNA, YSLEER. V gave up 4 bases and J gave up 1 base, with 17 bases separating them. The CDR3 sequence: CASSPRYPRESYEQYF. CDR3 nucleotides: TGCGCCAGCAGCCCAAGATACCCCCGGGAGTCCTACGAGCAGTACTTC.

V and J are TRBV6-1 and TRBJ2-4, with a weak D call TRBD1 (6 bases). Germline V gene lookup returns CDR1 MNHNS and CDR2 SASEGT. The V end lost 1 base, the J end lost 0 bases, and 10 bases lay between the germline ends. CDR3 length equals 16 residues. CDR3 residues: CASSEGWTVAKNIQYF. The CDR3 DNA sequence: TGTGCCAGCAGTGAAGGGTGGACAGTAGCCAAAAACATTCAGTACTTC.

This rearrangement joins TRBV19 to TRBJ2-3; perhaps TRBD2 as D (6 bases). The V gene's germline CDR1 is LNHDA and CDR2 SQIVND (reference sequence). The CDR3 spans 15 residues. The V and J ends lost 0 bases and 4 bases respectively, with 11 bases between them. The CDR3 DNA is TGTGCCAGTAGTATAGAATCAGGGAGGCCAGATACGCAGTATTTT. It translates to CASSIESGRPDTQYF.

The V and J genes are TRBV7-2 and TRBJ1-1; no definite D call. V shed 2 bases and J shed 4 bases, with 11 bases lying between them. Germline V gene sequence: CDR1 SGHTA, CDR2 FQGNSA. The CDR3 covers 14 residues. The CDR3 bases are TGTGCCAGCAGCTTAACTTTAGGGAGCACTGAAGCTTTCTTT. Its translation is CASSLTLGSTEAFF. Based on the CDR3 plus reference TRBV7-2 and TRBJ1-1, the full variable domain is GAGVSQSPSNKVTEKGKDVELRCDPISGHTALYWYRQSLGQGLEFLIYFQGNSAPDKSGLPSDRFSAERTGGSVSTLTIQRTQQEDSAVYLCASSLTLGSTEAFFGQGTRLTVV.

V gene TRBV5-1 combines with J gene TRBJ1-1; D ambiguous. Deletions cut 4 bases from V and 0 bases from J, with 13 bases between. Germline V gives CDR1 SGHRS, CDR2 YFSETQ. The CDR3 totals 15 residues. The CDR3, as DNA: TGCGCCAGCAGCCCCATCGCGGGATTGAACACTGAAGCTTTCTTT. Amino acids: CASSPIAGLNTEAFF.

The rearrangement links TRBV2 to TRBJ1-2; a weak D match, TRBD1 (5 bases). The germline V gene has CDR1 SNHLY and CDR2 FYNNEI. The CDR3 covers 14 residues. V lost 6 bases, J lost 2 bases, and 13 bases lay in between. This CDR3 is CASRGDAGNYGYTF. The CDR3 coding sequence is TGTGCCAGCAGGGGGGACGCGGGGAACTATGGCTACACCTTC.

V usage is TRBV27 and J usage is TRBJ2-6, with D possibly TRBD1 on 5 matching bases. The CDR3 runs 18 residues. Deletions cut 3 bases from V and 0 bases from J, with 15 bases between. Germline CDR1 and CDR2: MNHEY and SMNVEV (reference sequence). The CDR3 reads CASSFWYRQNSGANVLTF. The CDR3 nucleotides are TGTGCCAGCAGTTTCTGGTACAGACAGAACTCTGGGGCCAACGTCCTGACTTTC. Looking up the rest from reference TRBV27 and TRBJ2-6 gives the full variable domain: EAQVTQNPRYLITVTGKKLTVTCSQNMNHEYMSWYRQDPGLGLRQIYYSMNVEVTDKGDVPEGYKVSRKEKRNFPLILESPSPNQTSLYFCASSFWYRQNSGANVLTFGAGSRLTVL.

The V call is TRBV29-1, the J call TRBJ2-1, with 7 bases lining up with TRBD2. The CDR3 extends over 15 amino acids. V trimming: 6 bases; J trimming: 5 bases; junction bases outside the gene matches: 13. Germline CDR1 is SQVTM and CDR2 is ANQGSEA. CDR3 coding DNA: TGCAGCGTCTCCACCGGGGCGCGGGAGAACAATGAGCAGTTCTTC. This translates into CSVSTGARENNEQFF.

The chain employs TRBV6-5 and TRBJ2-7; weak D call: TRBD1 (6 bases). The CDR3 has 14 residues. Germline values: CDR1 MNHEY, CDR2 SVGAGI. V was trimmed by 5 bases and J by 4 bases, leaving 15 bases between them. Written as DNA, the CDR3 is TGTGCCAGCAGTGCCCCGGGACAACGTTACGAGCAGTACTTC. It encodes CASSAPGQRYEQYF.

The V call is TRBV29-1, the J call TRBJ1-2; TRBD1 aligns across 7 bases. The V gene end was trimmed by 7 bases and the J gene end by 8 bases; junction bases not matched to a gene: 19. Germline lookup yields CDR1 SQVTM and CDR2 ANQGSEA. The CDR3 loop spans 15 amino acids. The CDR3 nucleotides read TGCAGCGCCATAGCACAGGGGACTTCCTCGTGGGGCTACACCTTC. Translation gives CSAIAQGTSSWGYTF.

This chain's CDR3 is CASSLGGLADNEQFF. The CDR3 nucleotides read TGTGCCAGCAGCTTAGGGGGACTAGCGGACAATGAGCAGTTCTTC. This chain uses TRBV11-3 with TRBJ2-1, with TRBD2 identical over 11 bases. Germline-derived CDR1 and CDR2 are SGHNT and YENEEA. This CDR3 contains 15 residues. V gave up 1 base and J gave up 5 bases; unmatched junction bases: 1.

Points on this clone: At the DNA level, this CDR3 is encoded by other sequences in the same sample as well. The gene calls are TRBV6-5 and TRBJ2-3, with TRBD2 matching over 8 bases. CDR1 and CDR2 from the germline V gene are MNHEY and SVGAGI. The V and J ends lost 7 bases and 0 bases, in that order; junction bases with no gene match: 3. This CDR3 has 14 amino acids. CDR3 sequence: CASKAGGSTDTQYF. CDR3 coding DNA: TGTGCCAGCAAGGCGGGGGGTAGCACAGATACGCAGTATTTT.

The J gene is TRBJ1-6, the V gene TRBV2, with D unresolved. This CDR3 is 14 amino acids long. Germline CDR1 reads SNHLY; CDR2 reads FYNNEI. V was cut by 7 bases and J by 6 bases, with 13 bases left in between. CDR3 in DNA: TGTGCCAGCACCGACGGGGTGGGTAATTCACCCCTCCACTTT. Protein sequence: CASTDGVGNSPLHF.

The chain joins TRBV5-1 to TRBJ1-4; 9 nucleotides align to TRBD1. This CDR3 is 13 amino acids long. Germline CDR1 SGHRS, CDR2 YFSETQ. Trimming took 4 bases from V and 7 from J; bases not matched to a gene: 2. CDR3 sequence: CASSEDRGEKLFF. The CDR3 DNA is TGCGCCAGCAGCGAGGACAGGGGTGAAAAACTGTTTTTT.

The CDR3 region is CASSPTGAAGGTQYF. The CDR3 region has the DNA TGTGCCAGTAGCCCCACAGGGGCCGCGGGGGGTACGCAGTATTTT. The J gene is TRBJ2-3, the V gene TRBV19; TRBD2 might be the D (8 bases). The CDR3 spans 15 residues. The germline gives CDR1 LNHDA, CDR2 SQIVND (reference sequence). Trimming left V 6 bases short and J 8 bases short, with 21 bases between.

This clone came up a few times. This chain uses TRBV7-6 with TRBJ2-5, with D unresolved. The V end was cut by 3 bases, the J end by 0 bases, with 8 bases between. Germline-derived CDR1 and CDR2 are SGHVS and FNYEAQ. The CDR3 consists of 14 residues. The CDR3 region is CASSFRLDQETQYF. The CDR3 nucleotides read TGTGCCAGCAGCTTTAGGCTAGACCAAGAGACCCAGTACTTC.

The chain employs TRBV4-3 and TRBJ1-1; tentative D call: TRBD1 (5 bases). The V gene's germline CDR1 is LGHNA and CDR2 YSLEER. The CDR3 contains 13 residues. Trimming took 0 bases from V and 12 from J, leaving 14 bases between them. The CDR3 reads CASSQDKGRLPFF. CDR3 DNA: TGCGCCAGCAGCCAAGATAAGGGGCGCTTACCTTTCTTT.

CDR3 in amino acids: CASRRGLARYNEQFF. The CDR3 DNA reads TGTGCCAGCAGGAGAGGTCTAGCGCGGTACAATGAGCAGTTCTTC. This chain links TRBV2 with TRBJ2-1; TRBD2 is a possible D gene (6 bases). Germline V CDR1 and CDR2: SNHLY, FYNNEI. Trimming took 6 bases from V and 4 from J, leaving 16 bases between them. The CDR3 is 15 amino acids.

This chain joins TRBV14 and TRBJ2-1, with 8 bases lining up with TRBD1. In germline, CDR1 is SGHDN, CDR2 FVKESK. V shed 4 bases and J 0 bases; nucleotides not matched to a gene: 11. CDR3 size: 18 residues. CDR3 sequence (DNA): TGTGCCAGCAGCCGGCGGACAGGGTTCTTGAGCTCCTACAATGAGCAGTTCTTC. Translated: CASSRRTGFLSSYNEQFF.

The chain combines TRBV2 with TRBJ2-1, with 9 bases matching TRBD2. The trim removed 3 bases at V and 10 bases at J, leaving 13 bases unmatched. Per the germline V gene, CDR1 is SNHLY and CDR2 is FYNNEI. This CDR3 has 16 residues. Here the CDR3 DNA reads TGTGCCAGCAGTGATACCGCGGGGGGGCCTTTGGAAGAGCAGTTCTTC. This encodes CASSDTAGGPLEEQFF.